These T cell receptor beta chains were read from a single sample in a study of blood T cell repertoires in COVID-19. Generated by immunoSEQ multiplex PCR, the TCRdb table keeps only in-frame clones and is missing some. Among about 360,000 clones listed, approximately 87% were seen once. Material: PBMCs or T cells enriched from blood (not recorded which). These receptor sequences come from a man aged 40-49 years in a cohort exposed to, infected with or recovered from COVID-19 (not recorded which). CDR3s include the opening cysteine and the closing phenylalanine or tryptophan. Each record gives: CDR3 protein, V gene.

cdr3_aa: CASSPLPSGNSGNTIYF; v_call: TRBV18
cdr3_aa: CASSRPDTLYNEQFF; v_call: TRBV7-9
cdr3_aa: CASSPPGRDPDEQFF; v_call: TRBV18
cdr3_aa: CATSRDVAGVGEQFF; v_call: TRBV15
cdr3_aa: CASAGQNYGYTF; v_call: TRBV19
cdr3_aa: CASSFGGTRYEQYF; v_call: TRBV27
cdr3_aa: CASSVTAGTGGSITGYTF; v_call: TRBV9
cdr3_aa: CSVAPGQGTHEQYF; v_call: TRBV29-1
cdr3_aa: CASSGLSEQFF; v_call: TRBV3-1/TRBV3-2
cdr3_aa: CASSPIDRERGRDYEQYF; v_call: TRBV11-2